This T cell receptor beta chain is from a study of T-cell memory formation after mild COVID-19. Background on the study: Clusters were largely donor specific. Study-wide results and limits: Proof of SARS-CoV-2 specificity was absent for the second-wave clones that crested on day 37. CD4+ contracting clones were found mainly in CM and EM, and CD8+ ones in EMRA.

TCRdb re-called the 5' RACE reads through MiXCR, storing one row per CDR3 protein. The data contain about 340,000 distinct CDR3 sequences, 10% to 15% of them seen just once; the ten biggest clones take up about a fifth. A word on this clonotype: Its antigen is unidentified.

The CDR3 totals 14 residues. From germline, CDR1 is MGHRA and CDR2 YSYEKL. V was trimmed by 1 base and J by 2 bases, leaving 6 bases between them. Sequencing was performed on PBMCs or a T cell subset sorted from them (not recorded which). This receptor was taken from a man between 18 and 35 years old who had mild COVID-19 (a few samples of this study predate the infection). Cell type and time point are not known. V usage is TRBV4-1 and J usage is TRBJ2-4; D unclear. CDR3 sequence: CASSQAETKNIQYF. The DNA of the CDR3 is TGCGCCAGCAGCCAAGCCGAGACCAAAAACATTCAGTACTTC.